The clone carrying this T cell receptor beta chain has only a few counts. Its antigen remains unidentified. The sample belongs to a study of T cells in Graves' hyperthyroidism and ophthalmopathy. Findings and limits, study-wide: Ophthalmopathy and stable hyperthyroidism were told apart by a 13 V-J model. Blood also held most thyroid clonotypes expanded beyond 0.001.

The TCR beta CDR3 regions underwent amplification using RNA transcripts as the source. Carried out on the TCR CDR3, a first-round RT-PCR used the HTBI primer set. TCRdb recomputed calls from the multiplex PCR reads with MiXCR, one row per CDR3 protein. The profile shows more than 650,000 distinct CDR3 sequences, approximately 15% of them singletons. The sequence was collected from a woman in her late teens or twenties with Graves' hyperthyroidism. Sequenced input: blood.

CDR3 protein: CSASRFLPISQQFF. CDR3 DNA sequence: TGCAGTGCTAGTCGGTTTCTTCCGATATCACAGCAGTTCTTC. The chain couples TRBV20-1 to TRBJ2-1; D is unclear. V lost 3 bases and J lost 11, with 20 bases in between. This CDR3 comprises 14 residues. The germline V gene has CDR1 DFQATT and CDR2 SNEGSKA (reference sequence).